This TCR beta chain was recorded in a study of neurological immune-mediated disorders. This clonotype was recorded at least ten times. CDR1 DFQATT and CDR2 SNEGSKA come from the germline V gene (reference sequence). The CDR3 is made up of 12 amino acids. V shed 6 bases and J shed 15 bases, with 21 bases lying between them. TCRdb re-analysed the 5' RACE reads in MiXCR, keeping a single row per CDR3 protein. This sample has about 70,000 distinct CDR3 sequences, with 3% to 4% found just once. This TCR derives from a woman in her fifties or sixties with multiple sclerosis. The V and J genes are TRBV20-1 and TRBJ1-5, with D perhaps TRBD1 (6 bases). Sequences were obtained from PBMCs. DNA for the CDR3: TGCAGTGCGGATGGACAGTATCAGTCCCGGCATTTT. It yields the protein CSADGQYQSRHF.